The 28 T cell receptor beta chains below all came from one sample that was sequenced in a study of blood T cells in healthy people across ages. Then a second PCR, running about 6 to 12 cycles, was carried out with a sample-barcoded 5' primer and a J-beta primer mix. MiXCR, applied by TCRdb to the 5' RACE reads, yields one record per CDR3 protein. The sample consists of roughly 1,700,000 distinct CDR3 sequences, 28% of them appearing once. The specimen was blood. Receptors originate from a woman aged 25 to 39 in good health.

CDR3 sequence: CASSSGTGMNEQFF. Written as DNA, the CDR3 is TGCGCCAGCAGCTCCGGGACAGGCATGAATGAGCAGTTCTTC. The V and J genes are TRBV5-1 and TRBJ2-1; TRBD1 matches 8 bases. Germline-derived CDR1 and CDR2 are SGHRS and YFSETQ. The trim removed 3 bases at V and 7 bases at J, leaving 6 bases unmatched. CDR3 length: 14 amino acids.

The sample holds many counts of this clonotype. The J gene is TRBJ2-7, the V gene TRBV7-6; 8 nucleotides line up with TRBD1. The J segment lost 1 base and the V segment lost 5 bases, leaving 10 bases of the junction unmatched. Germline CDR1 and CDR2: SGHVS and FNYEAQ. The CDR3 sequence is 16 residues long. The CDR3 reads CASSIGGQVGSYEQYF. For the CDR3, the DNA is TGTGCCAGCAGCATAGGGGGACAGGTTGGATCCTACGAGCAGTACTTC.

V gene TRBV6-5 combines with J gene TRBJ1-1, with D possibly matching TRBD1 (5 bases). V lost 10 bases, J lost 4 bases, and 19 bases lay in between. Germline V lookup: CDR1 MNHEY, CDR2 SVGAGI. This CDR3 has 14 residues. CDR3 DNA: TGTGCCACCGGTGGGGGGTTGTTGATCACTGAAGCTTTCTTT. Translation gives CATGGGLLITEAFF.

In its sample, this clonotype was seen a few times. V and J are TRBV28 and TRBJ1-6; D unclear. V dropped 4 bases and J dropped 6 bases, with 7 bases sitting between them. The CDR3 is made up of 13 amino acids. Germline V gene lookup returns CDR1 MDHEN and CDR2 SYDVKM. CDR3 nucleotide sequence: TGTGCCAGCAGTTGGGTGGGTAATTCACCCCTCCACTTT. It translates to CASSWVGNSPLHF.

As concerns this clonotype: This CDR3 is missing its conserved last phenylalanine or tryptophan, likely due to a read error. J is TRBJ2-7 and V is TRBV3-1; D remains unclear. The V end was cut by 1 base, the J end by 0 bases, with 7 bases between. Germline assignment: CDR1 LGHDT and CDR2 YNNKEL (reference sequence). The CDR3 length is 14 residues. The CDR3, as DNA: TGTGCCAGCAGCCAAGCGGGCGGCTCCTACGAGCAGTACTCC. Translated: CASSQAGGSYEQYS.

For this clonotype: Relative to the germline gene, one junction end is altered; a read error may explain this. This sequence joins TRBV7-8 and TRBJ2-1; possibly TRBD1 or TRBD2 for D (6 bases each). The CDR3 is made up of 15 amino acids. CDR1 is SGHVS and CDR2 is FQNEAQ in the germline V gene. DNA for the CDR3: TGTGCCAACAGCTTACTAGGGGGGCCCTACAATGAGCAGTTCTTC. The encoded protein is CANSLLGGPYNEQFF.

This clonotype was detected a few times. The chain recombines TRBV2 with TRBJ2-3; 10 bases are a match to TRBD2. The CDR3 is 18 amino acids. V trimming: 7 bases; J trimming: 2 bases; junction bases outside the gene matches: 15. Per germline, CDR1 SNHLY and CDR2 FYNNEI. As DNA, the CDR3 is TGTGCCAGCACGGGCTTTTACCGGACTAGCGGCCTCACAGATACGCAGTATTTT. Its protein is CASTGFYRTSGLTDTQYF.

As regards this clonotype: A much more abundant neighbour one base away suggests this may be a read error. CDR3 in amino acids: CAISPTIYNEQFF. The CDR3 region has the DNA TGTGCCATCAGTCCGACTATCTACAATGAGCAGTTCTTC. This sequence joins TRBV10-3 and TRBJ2-1; maybe TRBD2 (5 bases). The V end lost 5 bases, the J end lost 3 bases, and 8 bases lay between the germline ends. Germline CDR1 reads ENHRY; CDR2 reads SYGVKD. CDR3 length: 13 amino acids.

Comments on this clonotype: A much larger clonotype is one base distant, so this may be a read error. V and J are TRBV6-1 and TRBJ2-5, with unresolved D. This CDR3 has 13 residues. Germline CDR1 MNHNS, CDR2 SASEGT. Trimming removed 2 bases at V and 11 bases at J, with 15 bases between. In DNA form, the CDR3 reads TGTGCCAGCAGTGAAAAGTATCGGAATGAGCAGTACTTC. It yields the protein CASSEKYRNEQYF.

V and J are TRBV7-2 and TRBJ2-2, with 11 bases matching TRBD1. This CDR3 contains 16 residues. CDR1 and CDR2 from the germline V gene are SGHTA and FQGNSA. V dropped 5 bases and J dropped 5; count of bases not matched to a gene: 7. In nucleotides, the CDR3 is TGTGCCAGCAGCCCGGACAGGGGGCATGTAACCGGGGAGCTGTTTTTT. Translation gives CASSPDRGHVTGELFF.

This clonotype was counted a few times. The rearrangement links TRBV7-9 to TRBJ2-1; TRBD2 might be the D (5 bases). Per germline, CDR1 SEHNR and CDR2 FQNEAQ (reference sequence). V lost 2 bases and J lost 1, with 15 bases in between. The CDR3 loop spans 17 amino acids. The CDR3 here is CASSLPPRGISYNEQFF. CDR3 DNA sequence: TGTGCCAGCAGCTTACCGCCAAGAGGGATATCCTACAATGAGCAGTTCTTC.

V gene TRBV6-1 combines with J gene TRBJ2-1; the match to TRBD2 covers 8 bases. Germline V gene data show CDR1 as MNHNS and CDR2 as SASEGT. Germline trimming cut 4 bases from V and 2 bases from J; bases unmatched to any gene: 10. CDR3 length: 17 residues. The CDR3 nucleotides read TGTGCCAGCAGTGGCAGGAGAGGGCGGGGGGCCTACAATGAGCAGTTCTTC. Translated, it gives CASSGRRGRGAYNEQFF.

There are many counts of this clonotype. The chain combines TRBV7-9 with TRBJ2-5; D tentatively reads TRBD1 or TRBD2 (6 bases each). The CDR3 contains 12 residues. V dropped 7 bases and J dropped 4 bases, with 10 bases sitting between them. Looked up from germline, CDR1 is SEHNR and CDR2 is FQNEAQ (reference sequence). The CDR3 reads CASNGGGETQYF. The CDR3 DNA is TGTGCCAGCAACGGAGGGGGAGAGACCCAGTACTTC.

This clonotype was seen a few times. The rearrangement links TRBV9 to TRBJ1-1; no clear D gene. CDR1 and CDR2 (germline): SGDLS, YYNGEE. The ends were cut back, 0 bases at V and 5 bases at J, with 11 bases in the middle. CDR3 size: 14 residues. This chain's CDR3 is CASSVVDGGTEAFF. CDR3 DNA sequence: TGTGCCAGCAGCGTAGTTGACGGTGGTACTGAAGCTTTCTTT.

The rearrangement uses TRBV7-9 and TRBJ2-3, with D tentatively TRBD1 or TRBD2 (5 bases each). Trimming took 4 bases from V and 4 from J, leaving 12 bases between them. Germline assignment: CDR1 SEHNR and CDR2 FQNEAQ (reference sequence). The CDR3 length is 14 residues. The CDR3 bases are TGTGCCAGCAGCTACGAGGGGCGGGCAGATACGCAGTATTTT. Amino acid sequence: CASSYEGRADTQYF. The full variable domain, its missing parts supplied by reference TRBV7-9 and TRBJ2-3, is DTGVSQNPRHKITKRGQNVTFRCDPISEHNRLYWYRQTLGQGPEFLTYFQNEAQLEKSRLLSDRFSAERPKGSFSTLEIQRTEQGDSAMYLCASSYEGRADTQYFGPGTRLTVL.

The chain carries TRBV2 and TRBJ2-1, with a possible D match to TRBD2 (6 bases). This CDR3 comprises 15 residues. From germline, CDR1 is SNHLY and CDR2 FYNNEI. V was pared by 2 bases and J by 3 bases, with 11 bases between. The CDR3 loop reads CASSEWPGDYNEQFF. In DNA form, the CDR3 reads TGTGCCAGCAGTGAATGGCCGGGGGACTACAATGAGCAGTTCTTC.

This clonotype was found many times. The chain carries TRBV29-1 and TRBJ2-5; D not certain. CDR3 length: 11 amino acids. Per germline, CDR1 SQVTM and CDR2 ANQGSEA. Between the trimmed V and J ends, which lost 2 bases and 7 bases, there was a span of 8 bases. CDR3 loop: CSVELDGTQYF. CDR3 DNA sequence: TGCAGCGTTGAACTAGATGGGACCCAGTACTTC.

This chain joins TRBV20-1 and TRBJ2-1; TRBD1 agrees at 9 bases. The CDR3 contains 14 residues. With V trimmed by 2 bases and J by 10 bases, 9 bases remained unmatched. The germline gives CDR1 DFQATT, CDR2 SNEGSKA (reference sequence). The CDR3 is CSARTGQGSYEQFF. The CDR3, as DNA: TGCAGTGCTAGAACGGGACAGGGATCATACGAGCAGTTCTTC.

The chain couples TRBV10-3 to TRBJ1-5; D is uncertain. V lost 2 bases, J lost 0 bases, and 8 bases lay in between. This CDR3 spans 15 amino acids. Germline V gene lookup returns CDR1 ENHRY and CDR2 SYGVKD. The CDR3 region is CAISEGSSSNQPQHF. The CDR3 nucleotides are TGTGCCATCAGTGAGGGCAGCTCTAGCAATCAGCCCCAGCATTTT.

This clonotype occurred once. Germline and junction disagree at one end, which may indicate a read error. V usage is TRBV4-3 and J usage is TRBJ1-2, with unresolved D. This CDR3 comprises 15 residues. CDR1 is LGHNA, CDR2 YSLEER, per germline. The CDR3 sequence is CASSQDLALNHGYTF. In DNA form, the CDR3 reads TGCGCCAGCAGCCAAGATTTGGCCCTTAACCATGGCTACACCTTC.

Points on this clonotype: A much larger clone lies a single base off, so this may be a read error. The rearrangement links TRBV29-1 to TRBJ2-5, with 7 bases aligning to TRBD2. CDR1 is SQVTM and CDR2 is ANQGSEA in the germline V gene. The CDR3 sequence is 12 residues long. Here the CDR3 DNA reads TGCTGCGCCTCTCGGGGGGATGAGACCCAGTACTTC. It translates to CCASRGDETQYF.

As concerns this clonotype: This may be a read error, as it is one base from a much larger clone. V usage is TRBV10-3 and J usage is TRBJ2-7, with TRBD2 matching 9 bases. CDR3 length: 13 residues. V lost 11 bases to trimming and J lost 3 bases; unmatched junction nucleotides: 8. Germline V gene data show CDR1 as ENHRY and CDR2 as SYGVKD. CDR3: CADEISGSYEQYF. The CDR3 DNA is TGTGCCGATGAGATTAGCGGGAGCTACGAGCAGTACTTC.

The chain uses TRBV2 and TRBJ1-1; possible D gene TRBD1, 6 bases. CDR3 length equals 14 residues. Germline loops: CDR1 SNHLY, CDR2 FYNNEI. V dropped 6 bases and J dropped 12 bases, with 23 bases sitting between them. DNA of the CDR3: TGTGCCAGCAGACAGGGTCTTATACCCTTCGAGTCTTTCTTT. It specifies CASRQGLIPFESFF.

The rearrangement uses TRBV4-1 and TRBJ1-1, with TRBD1 as a possible D gene (5 bases). CDR3 length: 13 residues. Germline-derived CDR1 and CDR2 are MGHRA and YSYEKL. Trimming removed 8 bases from V and 6 bases from J, with 16 bases in between. The chain's CDR3 is CASRNPGDPEAFF. In DNA, the CDR3 is TGCGCCAGCCGCAACCCGGGGGACCCTGAAGCTTTCTTT.

This clonotype was seen a few times. The rearrangement joins TRBV5-1 to TRBJ2-5; 10 bases map to TRBD1. V shed 0 bases and J 4 bases; nucleotides not matched to a gene: 6. This CDR3 has 16 amino acids. The V gene's germline CDR1 is SGHRS and CDR2 YFSETQ. The CDR3 sequence: CASSLGQGAFGETQYF. Here the CDR3 DNA reads TGCGCCAGCAGCTTGGGACAGGGGGCATTTGGAGAGACCCAGTACTTC.

The gene calls are TRBV19 and TRBJ2-4, with D possibly TRBD2 on 5 matching bases. The end of the DNA aligns better with TRBJ2-7, so the J call may be wrong. This CDR3 spans 15 amino acids. Germline values: CDR1 LNHDA, CDR2 SQIVND (reference sequence). CDR3 protein: CASSIPRKGSYEQYF. CDR3 DNA sequence: TGTGCCAGTAGTATCCCCCGGAAAGGGAGCTACGAGCAGTACTTC.

The chain uses TRBV7-8 and TRBJ2-7, with a tentative D call TRBD1 (6 bases). With 5 bases removed from V and 7 bases from J, the gap between germline ends came to 18 bases. Germline CDR1 is SGHVS and CDR2 is FQNEAQ. The CDR3 runs to 14 residues. The CDR3 region has the DNA TGTGCCAGCAGCCCTCTTGAGGGGGTACGAGAGCAGTACTTC. Its translation is CASSPLEGVREQYF.

In this sample, this clonotype turned up a few times. The J gene is TRBJ2-5, the V gene TRBV12-3 or TRBV12-4, with D possibly matching TRBD1 (6 bases). The V end lost 2 bases, the J end lost 2 bases, and 12 bases lay between the germline ends. CDR3 length: 15 amino acids. The CDR3 here is CASSLSPRGQETQYF. In DNA, the CDR3 is TGTGCCAGCAGTTTAAGTCCCAGGGGACAAGAGACCCAGTACTTC.